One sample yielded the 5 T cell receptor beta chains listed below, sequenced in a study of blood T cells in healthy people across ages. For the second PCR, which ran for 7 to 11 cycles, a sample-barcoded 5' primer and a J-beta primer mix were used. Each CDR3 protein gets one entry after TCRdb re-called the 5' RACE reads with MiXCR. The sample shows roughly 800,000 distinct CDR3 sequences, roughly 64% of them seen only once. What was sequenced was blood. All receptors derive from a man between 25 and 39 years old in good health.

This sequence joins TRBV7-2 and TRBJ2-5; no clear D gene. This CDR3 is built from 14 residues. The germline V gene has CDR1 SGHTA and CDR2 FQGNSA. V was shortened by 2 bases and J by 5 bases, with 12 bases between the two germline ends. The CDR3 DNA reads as TGTGCCAGCAGCTTACAGCCAAGTGGGGAGACCCAGTACTTC. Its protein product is CASSLQPSGETQYF.

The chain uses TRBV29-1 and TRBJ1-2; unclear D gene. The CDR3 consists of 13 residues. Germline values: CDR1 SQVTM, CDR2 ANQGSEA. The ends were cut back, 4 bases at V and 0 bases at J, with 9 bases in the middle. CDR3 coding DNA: TGCAGCGTTGGCCAGCCGGCTAACTATGGCTACACCTTC. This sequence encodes CSVGQPANYGYTF.

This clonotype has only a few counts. CDR3 nucleotides: TGTGCCTGGAGCTTTGGGAGTAGCGCTGGCAATGAGCAGTTCTTC. Translation: CAWSFGSSAGNEQFF. This chain uses TRBV30 with TRBJ2-1; weak D call: TRBD2 (5 bases). In germline, CDR1 is GTSNPN, CDR2 SVGIG (reference sequence). Trimming left V 3 bases short and J 6 bases short, with 18 bases between. This CDR3 has 15 residues.

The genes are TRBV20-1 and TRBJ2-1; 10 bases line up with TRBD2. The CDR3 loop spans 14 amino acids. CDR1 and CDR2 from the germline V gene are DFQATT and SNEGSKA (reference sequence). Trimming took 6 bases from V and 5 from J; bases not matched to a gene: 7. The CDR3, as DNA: TGCAGTGCCGTCCCGGGACTAGCGAACAATGAGCAGTTCTTC. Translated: CSAVPGLANNEQFF.

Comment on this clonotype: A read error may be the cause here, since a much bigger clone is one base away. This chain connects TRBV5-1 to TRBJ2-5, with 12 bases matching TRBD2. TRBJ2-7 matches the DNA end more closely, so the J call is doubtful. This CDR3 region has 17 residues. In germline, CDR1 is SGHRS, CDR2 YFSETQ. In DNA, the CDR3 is TGCGCCAGCAGCCCAGGACTAGCGGGATCCCTTTACGACGAGCAGTACTTC. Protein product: CASSPGLAGSLYDEQYF.